The sequence of this T cell receptor beta chain was determined in a study of somatic mutations in cytotoxic T cells in rheumatoid arthritis. Turning to the study itself: Immediately following diagnosis and ahead of any treatment, patient blood (about 30 ml EDTA) was drawn. Points from the study as a whole: Some patients, about an eighth of the roughly 65, had a largest CD8+ clone that exceeded 20% of CD8+ cells. Measured CD8+ T-cell clonality, a value compared between rheumatoid arthritis patients and age-matched healthy controls, did not differ significantly.

Some clones are missing from TCRdb's copy, which holds only in-frame ones; the method was immunoSEQ multiplex PCR. The table has about 16,000 clones, about 77% seen once. Turning to this clone: Its matching antigen is unknown.

The CDR3 spans 15 residues. V shed 8 bases and J shed 1 base, with 18 bases lying between them. Per germline, CDR1 SNHLY and CDR2 FYNNEI. The J gene is TRBJ2-7, the V gene TRBV2; weak D call: TRBD2 (5 bases). The sequence came from an adult with rheumatoid arthritis. Sequences were obtained from CD8+ T cells sorted from blood. In DNA form, the CDR3 reads TGTGCCAGCCTAACCCCCGACTATTGGTCCTACGAGCAGTACTTC. This gives the protein CASLTPDYWSYEQYF.